The rows below give T cell receptor beta chains drawn from one sample of a study of chemoradiotherapy in HPV16-positive cancers. The table came from immunoSEQ multiplex PCR; TCRdb's copy has only in-frame clones and leaves some out. There are tens of thousands of clones in the sample; over 85% occur only once, and around 23% lies in the top ten. The specimen comprised blood, sampled from a patient who underwent chemoradiotherapy. These receptor sequences come from a human donor with HPV-associated anogenital cancer. CDR3s include the opening cysteine and the closing phenylalanine or tryptophan. D genes are given only for firm matches. Clone size is given for some rows only: seen once, a few or many times, or a class if the clone is expanded.

>.|TRBJ1-1|TRBV28|.
TGTGCCAGCAGCCCGCTGGCGCGGGGAAACACTGAAGCTTTCTTT
CASSPLARGNTEAFF
>.|TRBJ2-5|TRBV5-4|TRBD1
TGTGCCAGCAGCTCTGCACTGACAGGGTTGGAGACCCAGTACTTC
CASSSALTGLETQYF
>few|TRBJ1-2|TRBV9|.
TGTGCCAGTCGGGATTGGACAGACTATGGCTACACCTTC
CASRDWTDYGYTF
>.|TRBJ2-5|TRBV14|TRBD2
TGTGCCAGACGGGCGGGGGGGCCTTGCGGACAAGAGACCCAGTACTTC
CARRAGGPCGQETQYF
>.|TRBJ1-1|TRBV6-5|.
TGTGCCAGCAGTTTTCTACGAAGGGTAGGGTACACTGAAGCTTTCTTT
CASSFLRRVGYTEAFF
>.|TRBJ2-7|TRBV6-6|TRBD2
TGTGCCAGCAGTTCTACTAGCGGGAGCAACGAGCAGTACTTC
CASSSTSGSNEQYF
>.|TRBJ2-5|TRBV7-7|.
TGTGCCAGCAGCTTCTCGCTCAATCAAGAGACCCAGTACTTC
CASSFSLNQETQYF
>.|TRBJ2-1|TRBV10-3|TRBD2
TGTGCCATCCGGACTAGTTCTAGTGAGCAGTTCTTC
CAIRTSSSEQFF
>.|TRBJ2-5|TRBV5-8|TRBD2
TGTGCCAGCAGCCTAGGGACTAGCGGGGGGGAAGAGACCCAGTACTTC
CASSLGTSGGEETQYF
>.|TRBJ2-5|TRBV28|TRBD2
TGTGCCAGCAGTTTATTCGCGGGAGGGCAAGAGACCCAGTACTTC
CASSLFAGGQETQYF
>.|TRBJ2-3|TRBV18|.
TGTGCCAGCTCACCACTTCATCAAGGGGATACGCAGTATTTT
CASSPLHQGDTQYF
>.|TRBJ1-2|TRBV6-5|.
TGTGCCAGCAGCCCAGGGACGACAAACTATGGCTACACCTTC
CASSPGTTNYGYTF
>.|TRBJ2-7|TRBV5-8|.
TGTGCCAGCAGCCACGGCCCTGATGAGCAGTACTTC
CASSHGPDEQYF
>.|TRBJ2-3|TRBV27|.
TGTGCCAGCAGTCAGACCCCCATTATCACAGATACGCAGTATTTT
CASSQTPIITDTQYF
>.|TRBJ2-3|TRBV6-5|.
TGTGCCAGCAGCAGAAGGGTGCGAGGCACAGATACGCAGTATTTT
CASSRRVRGTDTQYF
>.|TRBJ2-1|TRBV25-1|TRBD1
TGTGCCAGCAGCCCCCCGGGACAGCCTTTCTACAATGAGCAGTTCTTC
CASSPPGQPFYNEQFF
>.|TRBJ2-2|TRBV2|TRBD2
TGTGCCAGCAGGGGCGGGAGTAGGGACACCGGGGAGCTGTTTTTT
CASRGGSRDTGELFF
>.|TRBJ1-1|TRBV30|TRBD1
TGTGCCTGGAGTGGCAGGGGGGGGCCTGAAGCTTTCTTT
CAWSGRGGPEAFF
>few|TRBJ1-1|TRBV15|.
TGTGCCACCAGCATTGACAGGAACACTGAAGCTTTCTTT
CATSIDRNTEAFF
>.|TRBJ2-1|TRBV7-8|TRBD2
TGTGCCAGCAGCTTTCCGGAACTAGCGGGGGGGAGCTCCTACAATGAGCAGTTCTTC
CASSFPELAGGSSYNEQFF
>.|TRBJ2-7|TRBV5-6|.
TGTGCCAGCAGCCCTTGGAGGGACTACGAGCAGTACTTC
CASSPWRDYEQYF
>.|TRBJ2-1|TRBV28|.
TGTGCCAGCAGACTCAGGGGGGCCATTGAGCAGTTCTTC
CASRLRGAIEQFF
>.|TRBJ1-5|TRBV27|.
TGTGCCAGCAGTTTAGCAGGGCCCAATCAGCCCCAGCATTTT
CASSLAGPNQPQHF
>.|TRBJ1-2|TRBV29-1|.
TGCAGCGTTGAAGGGGCAGTTAACTATGGCTACACCTTC
CSVEGAVNYGYTF
>few|TRBJ1-2|TRBV7-2|.
TGTGCCAGCAGCTCCCCCCGGGGGAATGGCTACACCTTC
CASSSPRGNGYTF
>.|TRBJ1-2|TRBV2|.
TGTGCCAGCACGGCGCAGGGAGGACACTATGGCTACACCTTC
CASTAQGGHYGYTF
>once|TRBJ2-7|TRBV7-9|TRBD1
TGTGCCAGCAGCTTAGGACAGGGGCTAACCTACGAGCAGTACTTC
CASSLGQGLTYEQYF